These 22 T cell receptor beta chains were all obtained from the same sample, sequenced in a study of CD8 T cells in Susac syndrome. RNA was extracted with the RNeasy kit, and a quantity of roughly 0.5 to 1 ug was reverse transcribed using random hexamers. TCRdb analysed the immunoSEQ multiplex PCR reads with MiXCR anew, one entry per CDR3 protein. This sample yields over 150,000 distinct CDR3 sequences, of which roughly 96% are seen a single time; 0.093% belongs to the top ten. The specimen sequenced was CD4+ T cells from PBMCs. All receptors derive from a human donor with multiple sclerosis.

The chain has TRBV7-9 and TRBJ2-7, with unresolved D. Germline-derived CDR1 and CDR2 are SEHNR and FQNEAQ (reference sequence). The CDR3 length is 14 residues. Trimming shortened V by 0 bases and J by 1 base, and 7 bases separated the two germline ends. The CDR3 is CASSLAIASYEQYF. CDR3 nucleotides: TGTGCCAGCAGCTTAGCAATAGCTTCCTACGAGCAGTACTTC.

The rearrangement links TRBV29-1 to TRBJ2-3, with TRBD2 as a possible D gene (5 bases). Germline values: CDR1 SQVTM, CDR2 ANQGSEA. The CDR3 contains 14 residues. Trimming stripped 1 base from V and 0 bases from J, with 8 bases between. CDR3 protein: CSVEGGLSTDTQYF. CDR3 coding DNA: TGCAGCGTTGAAGGAGGGCTAAGCACAGATACGCAGTATTTT.

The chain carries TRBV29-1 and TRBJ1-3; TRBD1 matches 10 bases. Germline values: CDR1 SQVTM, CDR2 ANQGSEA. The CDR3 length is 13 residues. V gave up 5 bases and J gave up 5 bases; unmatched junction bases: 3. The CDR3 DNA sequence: TGCAGCGTTCGGGACAGGGGTCGAAACACCATATATTTT. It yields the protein CSVRDRGRNTIYF.

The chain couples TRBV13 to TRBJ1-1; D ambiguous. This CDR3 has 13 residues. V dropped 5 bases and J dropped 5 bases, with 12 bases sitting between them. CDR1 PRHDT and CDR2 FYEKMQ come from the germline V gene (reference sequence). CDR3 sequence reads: CASSTKRETEAFF. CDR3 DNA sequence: TGTGCCAGCAGCACTAAAAGGGAGACTGAAGCTTTCTTT.

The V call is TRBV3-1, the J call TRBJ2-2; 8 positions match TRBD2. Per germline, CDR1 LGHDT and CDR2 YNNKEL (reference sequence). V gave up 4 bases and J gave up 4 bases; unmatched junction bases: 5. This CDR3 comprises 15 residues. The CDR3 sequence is CASSPRTSSTGELFF. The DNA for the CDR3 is TGTGCCAGCAGCCCGCGGACTAGCTCCACCGGGGAGCTGTTTTTT.

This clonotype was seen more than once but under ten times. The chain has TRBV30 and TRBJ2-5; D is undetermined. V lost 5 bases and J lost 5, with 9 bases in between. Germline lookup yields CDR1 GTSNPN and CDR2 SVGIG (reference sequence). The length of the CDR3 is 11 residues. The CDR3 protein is CAWEIGETQYF. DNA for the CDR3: TGTGCCTGGGAAATCGGGGAGACCCAGTACTTC.

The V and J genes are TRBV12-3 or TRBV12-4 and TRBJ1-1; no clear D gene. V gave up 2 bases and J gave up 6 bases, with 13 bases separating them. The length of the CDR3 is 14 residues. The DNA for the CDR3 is TGTGCCAGCAGTTTAAGGCGTTGGCTGGCTGAAGCTTTCTTT. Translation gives CASSLRRWLAEAFF.

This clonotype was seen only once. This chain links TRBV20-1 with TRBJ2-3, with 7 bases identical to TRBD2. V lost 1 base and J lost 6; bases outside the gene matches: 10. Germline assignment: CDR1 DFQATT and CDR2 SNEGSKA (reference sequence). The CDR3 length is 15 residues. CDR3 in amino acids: CSARGLAGIWDTQYF. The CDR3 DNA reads TGCAGTGCTAGAGGTTTAGCGGGTATATGGGATACGCAGTATTTT.

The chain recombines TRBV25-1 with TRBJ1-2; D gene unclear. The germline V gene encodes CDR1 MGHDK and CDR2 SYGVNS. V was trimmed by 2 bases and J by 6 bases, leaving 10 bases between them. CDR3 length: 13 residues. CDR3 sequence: CASSEPLMDGYTF. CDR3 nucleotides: TGTGCCAGCAGTGAACCATTGATGGATGGCTACACCTTC.

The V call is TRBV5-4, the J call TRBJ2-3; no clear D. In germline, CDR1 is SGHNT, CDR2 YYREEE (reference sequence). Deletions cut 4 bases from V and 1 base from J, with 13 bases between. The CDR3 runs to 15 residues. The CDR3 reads CASSPGRKCTDTQYF. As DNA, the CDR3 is TGTGCCAGCAGCCCTGGGCGTAAATGCACAGATACGCAGTATTTT.

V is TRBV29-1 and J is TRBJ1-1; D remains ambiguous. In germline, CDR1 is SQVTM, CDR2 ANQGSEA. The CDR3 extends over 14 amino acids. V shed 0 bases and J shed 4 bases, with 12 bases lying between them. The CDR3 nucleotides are TGCAGCGTTGAAGAATGGATTCGGGGCACTGAAGCTTTCTTT. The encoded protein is CSVEEWIRGTEAFF.

The CDR3 sequence: CASRPGRARGYTF. CDR3 in DNA: TGTGCCAGTAGGCCGGGGAGGGCGCGCGGCTACACCTTC. The chain employs TRBV19 and TRBJ1-2; no clear D. Trimming removed 6 bases from V and 8 bases from J, with 16 bases in between. The CDR3 loop spans 13 amino acids. Germline V gene data show CDR1 as LNHDA and CDR2 as SQIVND (reference sequence). Variable domain in full (rest from reference TRBV19 and TRBJ1-2): DGGITQSPKYLFRKEGQNVTLSCEQNLNHDAMYWYRQDPGQGLRLIYYSQIVNDFQKGDIAEGYSVSREKKESFPLTVTSAQKNPTAFYLCASRPGRARGYTFGSGTRLTVV.

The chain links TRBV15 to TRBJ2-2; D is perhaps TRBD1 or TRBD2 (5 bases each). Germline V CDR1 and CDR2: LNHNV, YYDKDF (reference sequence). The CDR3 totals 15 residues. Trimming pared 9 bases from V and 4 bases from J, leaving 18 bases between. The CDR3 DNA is TGTGCCACGGGCCGACGAGGGGCCGGCACCGGGGAGCTGTTTTTT. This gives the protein CATGRRGAGTGELFF.

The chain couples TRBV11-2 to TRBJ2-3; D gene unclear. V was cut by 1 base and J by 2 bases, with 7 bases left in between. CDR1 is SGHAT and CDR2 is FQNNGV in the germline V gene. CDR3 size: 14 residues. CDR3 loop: CASSLGAVTDTQYF. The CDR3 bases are TGTGCCAGCAGCTTAGGGGCGGTCACAGATACGCAGTATTTT.

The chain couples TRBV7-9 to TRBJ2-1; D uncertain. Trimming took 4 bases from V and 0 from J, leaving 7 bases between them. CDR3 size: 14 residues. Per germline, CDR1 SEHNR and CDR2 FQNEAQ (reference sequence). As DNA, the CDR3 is TGTGCCAGCAGCTGGTCCGTCTCCTACAATGAGCAGTTCTTC. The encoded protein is CASSWSVSYNEQFF.

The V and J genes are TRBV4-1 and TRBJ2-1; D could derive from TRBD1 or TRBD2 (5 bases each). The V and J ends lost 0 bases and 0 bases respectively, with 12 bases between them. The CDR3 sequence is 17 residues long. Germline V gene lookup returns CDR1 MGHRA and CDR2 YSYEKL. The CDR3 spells CASSQDPPGASYNEQFF. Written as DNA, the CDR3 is TGCGCCAGCAGCCAAGATCCTCCCGGGGCCTCCTACAATGAGCAGTTCTTC.

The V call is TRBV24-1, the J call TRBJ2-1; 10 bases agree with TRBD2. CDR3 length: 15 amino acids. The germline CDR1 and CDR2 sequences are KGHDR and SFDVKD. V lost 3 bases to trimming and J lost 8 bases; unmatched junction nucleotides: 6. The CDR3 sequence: CATSDPGLAHDEQFF. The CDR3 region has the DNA TGTGCCACCAGTGATCCGGGACTAGCGCACGATGAGCAGTTCTTC.

The chain's CDR3 is CSAGPRGTGSYEQYF. The CDR3 DNA follows: TGCAGTGCTGGGCCCAGGGGGACGGGCTCCTACGAGCAGTACTTC. The chain carries TRBV20-1 and TRBJ2-7, with 7 positions matching TRBD1. From germline, CDR1 is DFQATT and CDR2 SNEGSKA (reference sequence). This CDR3 is 15 amino acids long. J lost 0 bases, V lost 5 bases, and 10 bases had no gene match.

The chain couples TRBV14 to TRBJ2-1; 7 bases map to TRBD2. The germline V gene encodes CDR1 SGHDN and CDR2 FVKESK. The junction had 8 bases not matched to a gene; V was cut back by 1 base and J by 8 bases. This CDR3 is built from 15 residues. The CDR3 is CASSQVKRGIHEQFF. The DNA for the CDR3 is TGTGCCAGCAGCCAAGTCAAGCGGGGAATTCATGAGCAGTTCTTC.

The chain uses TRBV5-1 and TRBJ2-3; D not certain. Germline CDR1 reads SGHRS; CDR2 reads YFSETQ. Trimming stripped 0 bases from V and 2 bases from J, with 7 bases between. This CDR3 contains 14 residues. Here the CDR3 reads CASSLEGNTDTQYF. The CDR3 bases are TGCGCCAGCAGCTTGGAGGGAAACACAGATACGCAGTATTTT.

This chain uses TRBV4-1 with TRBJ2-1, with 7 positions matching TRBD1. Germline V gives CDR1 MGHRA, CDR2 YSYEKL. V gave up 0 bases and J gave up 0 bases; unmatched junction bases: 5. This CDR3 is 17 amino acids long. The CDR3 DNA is TGCGCCAGCAGCCAAGATAGGCCAGGGGGCTCCTACAATGAGCAGTTCTTC. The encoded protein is CASSQDRPGGSYNEQFF.

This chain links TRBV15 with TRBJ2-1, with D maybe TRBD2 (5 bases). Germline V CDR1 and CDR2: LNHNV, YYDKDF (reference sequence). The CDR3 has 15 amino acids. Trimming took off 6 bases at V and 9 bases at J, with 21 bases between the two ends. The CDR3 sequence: CATSPSGQISREQFF. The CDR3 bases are TGTGCCACCAGTCCGAGCGGTCAAATCAGCCGTGAGCAGTTCTTC. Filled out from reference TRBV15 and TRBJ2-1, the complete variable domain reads DAMVIQNPRYQVTQFGKPVTLSCSQTLNHNVMYWYQQKSSQAPKLLFHYYDKDFNNEADTPDNFQSRRPNTSFCFLDIRSPGLGDTAMYLCATSPSGQISREQFFGPGTRLTVL.